This TCR beta chain stems from a study of blood T cell repertoires in COVID-19. Sequencing was performed with immunoSEQ multiplex PCR; in TCRdb, only in-frame clones are kept and a portion is missing. The table lists 95,000 to 120,000 clones, 80% to 90% of them singletons, with around 4.5% in the top ten. Germline CDR1 and CDR2: MDHEN and SYDVKM. J lost 1 base, V lost 6 bases, and 4 bases had no gene match. The CDR3 is 14 amino acids. The material sequenced was peripheral blood. The receptor was derived from a woman between 45 and 60 years old with acute or convalescent COVID-19. V gene TRBV28 combines with J gene TRBJ1-1, with 8 nucleotides matching TRBD1. The CDR3 sequence: CASRLGQGNTEAFF. CDR3 DNA: TGTGCCAGCAGGCTTGGACAGGGGAACACTGAAGCTTTCTTT. Full variable domain (outside the CDR3, taken from reference TRBV28 and TRBJ1-1): DVKVTQSSRYLVKRTGEKVFLECVQDMDHENMFWYRQDPGLGLRLIYFSYDVKMKEKGDIPEGYSVSREKKERFSLILESASTNQTSMYLCASRLGQGNTEAFFGQGTRLTVV.